Following are 2 T cell receptor beta chains from one sample sequenced in a study of blood T cell repertoires in COVID-19. The assay was immunoSEQ multiplex PCR, and TCRdb's table has in-frame clones only and misses some. The sample lists 150,000 or so clones, 60% to 80% occurring once. Sequenced sample: PBMCs or T cells enriched from blood (not recorded which). These receptors came from a woman aged 50 to 65 who had recovered from COVID-19.

The genes are TRBV10-3 and TRBJ1-2; a possible D gene is TRBD1 (5 bases). The CDR3 consists of 14 residues. Germline V CDR1 and CDR2: ENHRY, SYGVKD. Trimming cost V 2 bases and J 0 bases, with 7 bases left between them. Here the CDR3 DNA reads TGTGCCATCAGTGAGGGGGCCACTAACTATGGCTACACCTTC. Its protein product is CAISEGATNYGYTF.

The rearrangement uses TRBV11-2 and TRBJ1-2; D not certain. The CDR3 length is 12 residues. CDR1 SGHAT and CDR2 FQNNGV come from the germline V gene. V was shortened by 7 bases and J by 7 bases, with 13 bases between the two germline ends. The CDR3 reads CASTSIYGGYTF. DNA for the CDR3: TGTGCCAGCACCTCTATTTATGGTGGCTACACCTTC.